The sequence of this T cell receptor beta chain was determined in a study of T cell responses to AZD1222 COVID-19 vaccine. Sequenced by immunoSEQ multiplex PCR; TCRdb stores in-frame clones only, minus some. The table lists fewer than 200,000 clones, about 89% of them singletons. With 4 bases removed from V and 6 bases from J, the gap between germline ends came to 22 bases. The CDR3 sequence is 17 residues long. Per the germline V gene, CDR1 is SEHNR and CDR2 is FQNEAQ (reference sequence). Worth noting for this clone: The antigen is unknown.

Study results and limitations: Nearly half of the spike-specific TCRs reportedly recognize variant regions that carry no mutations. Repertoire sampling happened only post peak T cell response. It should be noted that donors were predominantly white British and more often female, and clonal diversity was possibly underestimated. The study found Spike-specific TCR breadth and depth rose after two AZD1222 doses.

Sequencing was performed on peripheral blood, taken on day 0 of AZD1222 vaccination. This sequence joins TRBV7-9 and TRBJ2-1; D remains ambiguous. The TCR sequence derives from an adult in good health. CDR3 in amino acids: CASSSGQVLSLFNEQFF. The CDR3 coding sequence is TGTGCCAGCAGCTCCGGTCAGGTCTTAAGCCTCTTCAATGAGCAGTTCTTC. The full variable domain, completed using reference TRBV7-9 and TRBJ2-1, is DTGVSQNPRHKITKRGQNVTFRCDPISEHNRLYWYRQTLGQGPEFLTYFQNEAQLEKSRLLSDRFSAERPKGSFSTLEIQRTEQGDSAMYLCASSSGQVLSLFNEQFFGPGTRLTVL.